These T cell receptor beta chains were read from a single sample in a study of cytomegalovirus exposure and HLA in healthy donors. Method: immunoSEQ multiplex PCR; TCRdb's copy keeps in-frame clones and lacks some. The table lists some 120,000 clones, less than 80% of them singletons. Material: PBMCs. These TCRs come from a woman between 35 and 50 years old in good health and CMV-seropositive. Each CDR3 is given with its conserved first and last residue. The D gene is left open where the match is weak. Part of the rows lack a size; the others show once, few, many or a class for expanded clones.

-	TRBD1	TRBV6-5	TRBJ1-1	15	CASSPQGQVGTEAFF	TGTGCCAGCAGTCCACAGGGGCAAGTAGGCACTGAAGCTTTCTTT
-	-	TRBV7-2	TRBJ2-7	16	CASSYTPGTGEYEQYF	TGTGCCAGCAGCTACACACCCGGGACGGGAGAATACGAGCAGTACTTC
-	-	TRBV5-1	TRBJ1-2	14	CASSLSVGVYGYTF	TGCGCCAGCAGCTTGTCGGTAGGGGTCTATGGCTACACCTTC
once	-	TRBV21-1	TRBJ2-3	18	CASSKANTGILGTDTQYF	TGTGCCAGCAGCAAAGCGAATACAGGGATACTGGGCACAGATACGCAGTATTTT
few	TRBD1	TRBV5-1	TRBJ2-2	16	CASSRGQGANTGELFF	TGCGCCAGCAGCCGCGGACAGGGGGCTAACACCGGGGAGCTGTTTTTT
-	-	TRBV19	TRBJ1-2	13	CASQMGAFQGYTF	TGTGCCAGCCAAATGGGAGCATTCCAGGGCTACACCTTC
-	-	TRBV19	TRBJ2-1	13	CASSGLALNEQFF	TGTGCCAGTAGTGGGCTAGCGCTCAATGAGCAGTTCTTC
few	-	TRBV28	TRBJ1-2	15	CASSLTGGPNYGYTF	TGTGCCAGCAGTTTGACGGGGGGTCCTAACTATGGCTACACCTTC
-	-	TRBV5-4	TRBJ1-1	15	CASSLGQEMATEAFF	TGTGCCAGCAGCTTGGGACAGGAGATGGCCACTGAAGCTTTCTTT
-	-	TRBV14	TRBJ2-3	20	CASSQVNDRGRLAASDTQYF	TGTGCCAGCAGCCAAGTCAATGACAGGGGTCGACTAGCGGCGAGCGATACGCAGTATTTT
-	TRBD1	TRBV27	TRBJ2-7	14	CASSQPGQGAEQYF	TGTGCCAGCAGTCAGCCTGGACAGGGGGCTGAGCAGTACTTC
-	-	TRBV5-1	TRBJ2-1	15	CASSLGSSRHNEQFF	TGCGCCAGCAGCTTGGGGAGTAGCCGGCACAATGAGCAGTTCTTC
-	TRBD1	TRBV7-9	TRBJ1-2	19	CSSSLGVGTGGRVNYGYTF	TGTTCCAGCAGCTTAGGGGTGGGGACAGGGGGACGAGTGAACTATGGCTACACCTTC
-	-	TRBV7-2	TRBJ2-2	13	CASSLRDARELFF	TGTGCCAGCAGCTTACGAGACGCTAGAGAGCTGTTTTTT
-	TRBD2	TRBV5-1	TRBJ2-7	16	CASSHGLAGIPYEQYF	TGCGCCAGCAGCCATGGACTAGCGGGAATCCCCTACGAGCAGTACTTC
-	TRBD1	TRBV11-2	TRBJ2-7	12	CASSGDRDEQYF	TGTGCCAGCAGCGGGGACAGGGACGAGCAGTACTTC
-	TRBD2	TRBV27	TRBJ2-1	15	CASIAGTSGYNEQFF	TGTGCCAGCATCGCCGGGACTAGCGGGTACAATGAGCAGTTCTTC
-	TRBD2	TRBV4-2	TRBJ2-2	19	CASSQGGYLAGPNTGELFF	TGTGCCAGCAGCCAAGGGGGCTACCTAGCGGGGCCGAACACCGGGGAGCTGTTTTTT
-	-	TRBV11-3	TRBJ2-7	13	CASSFGSPGEQYF	TGTGCCAGCAGCTTTGGGTCTCCCGGGGAGCAGTACTTC
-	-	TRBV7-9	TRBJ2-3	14	CASSSSAQADTQYF	TGTGCCAGCAGCTCCTCCGCCCAAGCCGATACGCAGTATTTT
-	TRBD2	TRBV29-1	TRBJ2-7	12	CSVEGTSASQYF	TGCAGCGTTGAAGGGACTAGCGCCTCCCAGTACTTC
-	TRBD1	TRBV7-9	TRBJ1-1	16	CASSSPPRQGNTEAFF	TGTGCCAGCAGCTCTCCGCCCCGACAGGGGAACACTGAAGCTTTCTTT
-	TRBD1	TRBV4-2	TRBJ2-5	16	CASSQGTGEGGETQYF	TGTGCCAGCAGCCAAGGGACAGGGGAAGGGGGAGAGACCCAGTACTTC
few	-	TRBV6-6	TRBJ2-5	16	CASSYSTERAQETQYF	TGTGCCAGCAGTTACTCGACGGAGCGGGCACAAGAGACCCAGTACTTC
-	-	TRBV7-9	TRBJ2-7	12	CASSLQGYEQYF	TGTGCCAGCAGCTTGCAGGGCTACGAGCAGTACTTC
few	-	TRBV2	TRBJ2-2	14	CASSRDFNTGELFF	TGTGCCAGCAGTCGGGACTTTAACACCGGGGAGCTGTTTTTT
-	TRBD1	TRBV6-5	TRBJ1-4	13	CASSRGLGEKLFF	TGTGCCAGCAGCAGGGGGCTTGGTGAAAAACTGTTTTTT
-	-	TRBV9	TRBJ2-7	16	CASSVGGRERFDEQYF	TGTGCCAGCAGCGTAGGTGGCCGGGAGAGGTTCGACGAGCAGTACTTC
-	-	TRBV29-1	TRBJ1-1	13	CSVEAEMNTEAFF	TGCAGCGTTGAGGCAGAAATGAACACTGAAGCTTTCTTT
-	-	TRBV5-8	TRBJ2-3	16	CASSFSTGDHTDTQYF	TGTGCCAGCAGCTTTTCTACAGGAGATCACACAGATACGCAGTATTTT
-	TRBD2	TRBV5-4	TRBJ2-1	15	CASSFGGLAFNEQFF	TGTGCCAGCAGCTTTGGCGGACTAGCTTTCAATGAGCAGTTCTTC
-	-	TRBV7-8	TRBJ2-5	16	CASSLDVTAYQETQYF	TGTGCCAGCAGCTTAGATGTGACAGCGTACCAAGAGACCCAGTACTTC
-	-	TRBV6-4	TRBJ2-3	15	CASSDQAGQSDTQYF	TGTGCCAGCAGTGACCAGGCGGGTCAATCAGATACGCAGTATTTT
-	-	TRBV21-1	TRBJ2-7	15	CASSKGGAKSYEQYF	TGTGCCAGCAGCAAAGGAGGCGCAAAGTCCTACGAGCAGTACTTC
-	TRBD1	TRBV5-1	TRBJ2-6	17	CASSSDRDVTGANVLTF	TGCGCCAGCAGTTCGGACAGGGATGTAACTGGGGCCAACGTCCTGACTTTC
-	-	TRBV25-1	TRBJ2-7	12	CASRDFSYEQYF	TGTGCCAGCCGGGACTTTTCCTACGAGCAGTACTTC
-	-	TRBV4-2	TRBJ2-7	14	CASSQDDSYYEQYF	TGTGCCAGCAGCCAAGATGACTCGTACTACGAGCAGTACTTC
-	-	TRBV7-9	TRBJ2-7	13	CASSFTSSYEQYF	TGTGCCAGCAGCTTTACTAGCTCCTACGAGCAGTACTTC
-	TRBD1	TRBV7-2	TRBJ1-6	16	CASSRADRRSNSPLHF	TGTGCCAGCAGCCGAGCGGACAGGAGAAGTAATTCACCCCTCCACTTT
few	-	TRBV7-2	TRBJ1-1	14	CASSKEGGNTEAFF	TGTGCCAGCAGCAAAGAAGGGGGGAACACTGAAGCTTTCTTT
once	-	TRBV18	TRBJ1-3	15	CASSPVQGSGNTIYF	TGTGCCAGCTCACCAGTGCAGGGTTCGGGAAACACCATATATTTT
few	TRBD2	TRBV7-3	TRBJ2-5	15	CASSLTTSGVETQYF	TGTGCCAGCAGCCTCACCACTAGCGGAGTAGAGACCCAGTACTTC
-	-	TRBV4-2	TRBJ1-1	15	CASSQDLGEWTEAFF	TGTGCCAGCAGCCAAGATCTCGGGGAGTGGACTGAAGCTTTCTTT
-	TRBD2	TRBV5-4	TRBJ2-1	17	CASSDGTSGRYGNEQFF	TGTGCCAGCAGCGACGGGACTAGCGGGAGATATGGGAATGAGCAGTTCTTC
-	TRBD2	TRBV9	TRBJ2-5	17	CASSDPFSGSNRETQYF	TGTGCCAGCAGCGACCCTTTTAGCGGGAGTAATAGGGAGACCCAGTACTTC
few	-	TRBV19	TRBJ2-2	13	CASSIQNTGELFF	TGTGCCAGTAGTATACAAAACACCGGGGAGCTGTTTTTT
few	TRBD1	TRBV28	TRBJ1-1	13	CASIRGGAAEAFF	TGTGCCAGCATAAGAGGGGGCGCGGCTGAAGCTTTCTTT